One and the same sample provided the 25 T cell receptor beta chains below, sequenced in a study of CD8 T cells in Susac syndrome. RNA in amounts of 0.5 to 1 ug was reverse transcribed with random hexamers. TCRdb processed the immunoSEQ multiplex PCR reads anew with MiXCR; each CDR3 protein has one entry. The table records some 170,000 distinct CDR3 sequences, roughly 95% of them present only once. The sample taken for sequencing was CD4+ T cells from PBMCs. These receptors originate from a human donor in good health.

J is TRBJ1-2 and V is TRBV3-1; D not certain. This CDR3 is 13 amino acids long. Looked up from germline, CDR1 is LGHDT and CDR2 is YNNKEL (reference sequence). V lost 3 bases to trimming and J lost 6 bases, with 11 bases between them. CDR3 sequence: CASSHLNNHGYTF. The CDR3 nucleotides read TGTGCCAGCAGCCACTTAAACAACCATGGCTACACCTTC.

This chain connects TRBV29-1 to TRBJ2-1; D is uncertain. Germline assignment: CDR1 SQVTM and CDR2 ANQGSEA. V was trimmed by 8 bases and J by 0 bases, leaving 8 bases between them. The CDR3 runs 12 residues. CDR3 residues: CSIDSSYNEQFF. For the CDR3, the DNA is TGCAGCATAGATAGCTCCTACAATGAGCAGTTCTTC.

This chain joins TRBV12-3 or TRBV12-4 and TRBJ2-5, with a tentative D call TRBD1 (6 bases). The V gene lost 8 bases and the J gene lost 4 bases, with 17 bases spanning the gap. This CDR3 is built from 14 residues. The CDR3 loop reads CASSVGAVRETQYF. The CDR3 nucleotides read TGTGCCAGCTCCGTGGGGGCCGTCAGAGAGACCCAGTACTTC.

The chain links TRBV29-1 to TRBJ1-2, with D unresolved. Germline CDR1 SQVTM, CDR2 ANQGSEA. The CDR3 length is 14 residues. Trimming shortened V by 7 bases and J by 0 bases, and 15 bases separated the two germline ends. CDR3 amino acids: CSARTDLPNYGYTF. The CDR3 DNA follows: TGCAGCGCCCGGACGGACTTACCTAACTATGGCTACACCTTC.

CDR3 DNA sequence: TGTGCCAGCAGCAGGAACAGGGGGGATACGCAGTATTTT. Its translation is CASSRNRGDTQYF. V usage is TRBV14 and J usage is TRBJ2-3; 8 bases agree with TRBD1. V was pared by 5 bases and J by 6 bases, with 4 bases of the junction left unmatched. Germline-derived CDR1 and CDR2 are SGHDN and FVKESK. The CDR3 extends over 13 amino acids.

The V gene is TRBV16, the J gene TRBJ2-1; TRBD2 might be the D (5 bases). Deletions cut 7 bases from V and 10 bases from J, with 14 bases between. Germline CDR1 and CDR2: KGHSY and FQNENV. The CDR3 consists of 12 residues. The CDR3 reads CASKAEGLEQFF. DNA for the CDR3: TGTGCCAGCAAGGCAGAGGGTCTAGAGCAGTTCTTC. The full variable domain, rest sourced from reference TRBV16 and TRBJ2-1, is GEEVAQTPKHLVRGEGQKAKLYCAPIKGHSYVFWYQQVLKNEFKFLISFQNENVFDETGMPKERFSAKCLPNSPCSLEIQATKLEDSAVYFCASKAEGLEQFFGPGTRLTVL.

The V and J genes are TRBV28 and TRBJ1-1, with D perhaps TRBD1 (5 bases). V was cut by 8 bases and J by 4 bases, with 11 bases left in between. The germline V gene encodes CDR1 MDHEN and CDR2 SYDVKM. CDR3 length equals 12 residues. This CDR3 is CASLGDTTEAFF. DNA for the CDR3: TGTGCCAGCCTAGGGGATACCACTGAAGCTTTCTTT. Full variable domain (outside the CDR3, taken from reference TRBV28 and TRBJ1-1): DVKVTQSSRYLVKRTGEKVFLECVQDMDHENMFWYRQDPGLGLRLIYFSYDVKMKEKGDIPEGYSVSREKKERFSLILESASTNQTSMYLCASLGDTTEAFFGQGTRLTVV.

CDR3 sequence (DNA): TGCAGTGCTAGGGTTACGGGAGTCCCAGATACGCAGTATTTT. Residues: CSARVTGVPDTQYF. The chain joins TRBV20-1 to TRBJ2-3; D may be TRBD2 (6 bases). V was pared by 3 bases and J by 4 bases, with 14 bases between. CDR1 DFQATT and CDR2 SNEGSKA come from the germline V gene (reference sequence). The CDR3 runs 14 residues.

This chain joins TRBV7-2 and TRBJ1-2, with D hard to call. This CDR3 has 11 amino acids. V was cut by 3 bases and J by 8 bases, with 7 bases left in between. Germline CDR1 and CDR2: SGHTA and FQGNSA. The CDR3 protein is CASSFSGGYTF. CDR3 DNA sequence: TGTGCCAGCAGCTTCTCTGGGGGCTACACCTTC.

The rearrangement links TRBV7-2 to TRBJ2-1, with 14 positions matching TRBD2. J lost 5 bases, V lost 5 bases, and 8 bases had no gene match. Germline CDR1 and CDR2: SGHTA and FQGNSA. CDR3 size: 17 residues. This chain's CDR3 is CASSLRLAGGQNNEQFF. In DNA, the CDR3 is TGTGCCAGCAGCCTCCGACTAGCGGGAGGGCAAAACAATGAGCAGTTCTTC.

This rearrangement joins TRBV18 to TRBJ1-2; the D is unclear. The CDR3 sequence is 12 residues long. Trimming stripped 4 bases from V and 2 bases from J, with 5 bases between. Germline CDR1 KGHSH, CDR2 LQKENI. Here the CDR3 reads CASSRENYGYTF. The CDR3 nucleotides are TGTGCCAGCTCACGGGAAAACTATGGCTACACCTTC.

This clonotype appeared once. The chain has TRBV3-1 and TRBJ1-1; D is unclear. The CDR3 has 14 amino acids. In germline, CDR1 is LGHDT, CDR2 YNNKEL (reference sequence). V was pared by 4 bases and J by 0 bases, with 9 bases between. The CDR3 DNA is TGTGCCAGCAGCCCGAAAAGCATGAACACTGAAGCTTTCTTT. As protein: CASSPKSMNTEAFF.

The V and J genes are TRBV7-2 and TRBJ2-2, with D perhaps TRBD1 or TRBD2 (5 bases each). Germline CDR1 reads SGHTA; CDR2 reads FQGNSA. There are 15 residues in the CDR3. V was pared by 1 base and J by 7 bases, with 13 bases between. This CDR3 is CASSLDGTDIGELFF. In DNA, the CDR3 is TGTGCCAGCAGCTTAGACGGGACCGATATCGGGGAGCTGTTTTTT.

Remarks on this clonotype: At one end the junction does not follow the germline gene, possibly because of a read error. The rearrangement joins TRBV6-2 or TRBV6-3 to TRBJ2-7; 13 bases line up with TRBD2. Germline CDR1 is MNHEY and CDR2 is SVGEGT. The length of the CDR3 is 15 residues. CDR3 region: CASSYTGTSGIGRNF. CDR3 nucleotide sequence: TGTGCCAGCAGTTACACTGGGACTAGCGGGATAGGAAGGAACTTC.

The chain combines TRBV30 with TRBJ1-2; 7 bases are shared with TRBD1. Germline CDR1 GTSNPN, CDR2 SVGIG (reference sequence). The CDR3 runs to 14 residues. J gave up 4 bases and V 5 bases, and 10 bases lay outside the gene matches. The CDR3 here is CAWGRRGRAYGYTF. CDR3 bases: TGTGCCTGGGGCAGGAGGGGGCGCGCCTATGGCTACACCTTC.

The chain combines TRBV20-1 with TRBJ2-5; TRBD1 might be the D (6 bases). This CDR3 region has 13 residues. Germline CDR1 is DFQATT and CDR2 is SNEGSKA (reference sequence). V was shortened by 5 bases and J by 1 base, with 11 bases between the two germline ends. The CDR3 sequence: CSAEDSSQETQYF. The CDR3 bases are TGCAGTGCTGAGGACAGTAGCCAAGAGACCCAGTACTTC.

The rearrangement links TRBV30 to TRBJ2-5, with a tentative D call TRBD2 (5 bases). The CDR3 spans 14 residues. Germline CDR1 reads GTSNPN; CDR2 reads SVGIG (reference sequence). The ends were cut back, 1 base at V and 4 bases at J, with 13 bases in the middle. The CDR3, as DNA: TGTGCCTGGAGTGGGACGGGGAGAGTAGAGACCCAGTACTTC. It yields the protein CAWSGTGRVETQYF.

The chain recombines TRBV27 with TRBJ2-3; the D gene is possibly TRBD2 (6 bases). V dropped 7 bases and J dropped 0 bases, with 8 bases sitting between them. CDR1 is MNHEY, CDR2 SMNVEV, per germline (reference sequence). The CDR3 length is 13 residues. In nucleotides, the CDR3 is TGTGCCAGCAAGGCGGGAAGCACAGATACGCAGTATTTT. Translating gives CASKAGSTDTQYF.

The chain links TRBV5-4 to TRBJ2-3; D gene ambiguous. The V and J ends lost 1 base and 0 bases respectively, with 6 bases between them. Germline CDR1 reads SGHNT; CDR2 reads YYREEE (reference sequence). The CDR3 length is 14 residues. The CDR3 spells CASSLTGSTDTQYF. CDR3 sequence (DNA): TGTGCCAGCAGCTTGACTGGAAGCACAGATACGCAGTATTTT.

The chain employs TRBV28 and TRBJ2-6; D perhaps matches TRBD1 (5 bases). This CDR3 is built from 15 residues. V was shortened by 5 bases and J by 0 bases, with 8 bases between the two germline ends. Germline CDR1 is MDHEN and CDR2 is SYDVKM. Written as DNA, the CDR3 is TGTGCCAGCAGTCCCACAGGCTCTGGGGCCAACGTCCTGACTTTC. This gives the protein CASSPTGSGANVLTF.

V and J are TRBV27 and TRBJ2-7; D is possibly TRBD2 (6 bases). Germline V CDR1 and CDR2: MNHEY, SMNVEV (reference sequence). V gave up 3 bases and J gave up 7 bases, with 13 bases separating them. CDR3 length: 13 amino acids. The CDR3 coding sequence is TGTGCCAGCAGTTTGGGCGGAGGGTTTGAGCAGTACTTC. It yields the protein CASSLGGGFEQYF.

This clonotype was counted a single time. The genes are TRBV29-1 and TRBJ1-2, with D uncertain. This CDR3 has 14 residues. The germline gives CDR1 SQVTM, CDR2 ANQGSEA. Trimming removed 1 base from V and 0 bases from J, with 9 bases in between. Here the CDR3 reads CSVEVVRANYGYTF. The CDR3 DNA is TGCAGCGTTGAAGTGGTCAGAGCTAACTATGGCTACACCTTC.

The genes are TRBV30 and TRBJ1-1; D gene ambiguous. V dropped 1 base and J dropped 3 bases, with 3 bases sitting between them. This CDR3 region has 11 residues. Germline assignment: CDR1 GTSNPN and CDR2 SVGIG (reference sequence). CDR3: CAWSGYTEAFF. In nucleotides, the CDR3 is TGTGCCTGGAGTGGTTACACTGAAGCTTTCTTT.

This chain joins TRBV29-1 and TRBJ2-7; the match to TRBD2 covers 9 bases. Trimming at V came to 1 base and at J to 5 bases, leaving 6 bases not matched to a gene. The CDR3 has 14 residues. From germline, CDR1 is SQVTM and CDR2 ANQGSEA. The CDR3 DNA is TGCAGCGTTGAAGCGGGCGCGGGAGGGGACGAGCAGTACTTC. It is translated as CSVEAGAGGDEQYF.

The chain uses TRBV29-1 and TRBJ1-1; TRBD1 is a possible D gene (6 bases). Germline V CDR1 and CDR2: SQVTM, ANQGSEA. The CDR3 totals 13 residues. V dropped 3 bases and J dropped 5 bases, with 13 bases sitting between them. The CDR3 spells CSVDRGAWTEAFF. The CDR3 region has the DNA TGCAGCGTTGATCGGGGGGCTTGGACTGAAGCTTTCTTT.